The 32 T cell receptor beta chains reported below all come from one sample, sequenced in a study of radiotherapy plus CTLA-4 blockade in lung cancer. The data were produced by immunoSEQ multiplex PCR, yet TCRdb's version contains in-frame clones alone and is incomplete. The sample includes 110,000 or so clones, roughly 74% of them seen just once. The material was peripheral blood, obtained from a patient treated with radiotherapy plus ipilimumab. The receptors shown here come from a human donor with non-small cell lung cancer who had a partial response to radiotherapy plus ipilimumab.

The V call is TRBV6-5, the J call TRBJ2-7; 7 bases are shared with TRBD1. The V gene end was trimmed by 6 bases and the J gene end by 1 base; junction bases not matched to a gene: 9. CDR1 and CDR2 (germline): MNHEY, SVGAGI. The CDR3 runs to 15 residues. The CDR3 region is CASRPPQGRSYEQYF. CDR3 in DNA: TGTGCCAGCAGGCCACCACAGGGGCGTTCCTACGAGCAGTACTTC.

V usage is TRBV5-4 and J usage is TRBJ2-1; a weak D match, TRBD2 (6 bases). CDR1 is SGHNT, CDR2 YYREEE, per germline (reference sequence). The CDR3 covers 15 residues. Trimming pared 1 base from V and 0 bases from J, leaving 8 bases between. CDR3 sequence: CASSLFGGSYNEQFF. Here the CDR3 DNA reads TGTGCCAGCAGCTTGTTCGGGGGCTCCTACAATGAGCAGTTCTTC.

The rearrangement links TRBV6-4 to TRBJ1-2; weak D call: TRBD1 (6 bases). This CDR3 spans 13 amino acids. V was cut by 5 bases and J by 8 bases, with 15 bases left in between. CDR1 and CDR2 from the germline V gene are MRHNA and SNTAGT. The CDR3 sequence: CASSRTALEGYTF. The CDR3 DNA sequence: TGTGCCAGCAGTCGGACAGCTCTGGAGGGCTACACCTTC.

The chain is built from TRBV5-1 and TRBJ1-1, with D perhaps TRBD1 (5 bases). Trimming pared 2 bases from V and 1 base from J, leaving 9 bases between. CDR1 is SGHRS and CDR2 is YFSETQ in the germline V gene. There are 14 residues in the CDR3. The CDR3 is CASSFKGENTEAFF. CDR3 sequence (DNA): TGCGCCAGCAGCTTCAAAGGGGAGAACACTGAAGCTTTCTTT.

The chain has TRBV6-1 and TRBJ2-7, with 8 positions matching TRBD1. The CDR3 loop spans 15 amino acids. The V segment lost 6 bases and the J segment 2 bases; nucleotides outside the gene matches: 9. Germline V gene data show CDR1 as MNHNS and CDR2 as SASEGT. This CDR3 reads CASRIDRGRPYEQYV. CDR3 in DNA: TGTGCCAGCAGGATAGACAGGGGCCGTCCCTACGAGCAGTACGTC.

The chain couples TRBV5-1 to TRBJ1-5, with a weak D call TRBD1 (6 bases). The V gene's germline CDR1 is SGHRS and CDR2 YFSETQ. The germline V and J ends were trimmed by 4 bases and 3 bases, with 14 bases remaining between them. This CDR3 has 15 residues. The CDR3 region is CASSLDDRYNQPQHF. CDR3 sequence (DNA): TGCGCCAGCAGCCTGGACGACAGGTACAATCAGCCCCAGCATTTT.

CDR3 bases: TGCAGCGTGGCCGAACAGGGGGTAGCTTTCTTT. It specifies CSVAEQGVAFF. The chain employs TRBV29-1 and TRBJ1-1; 8 bases agree with TRBD1. Germline assignment: CDR1 SQVTM and CDR2 ANQGSEA. CDR3 length: 11 residues. V dropped 6 bases and J dropped 10; count of bases not matched to a gene: 7.

The rearrangement uses TRBV28 and TRBJ1-4, with 7 bases that match TRBD1. The junction had 8 bases not matched to a gene; V was cut back by 5 bases and J by 5 bases. The V gene's germline CDR1 is MDHEN and CDR2 SYDVKM. The CDR3 is made up of 15 amino acids. CDR3 protein: CASSRPGGGNEKLFF. The CDR3 nucleotides read TGTGCCAGCAGTCGCCCGGGAGGGGGCAATGAAAAACTGTTTTTT.

The J gene is TRBJ2-1, the V gene TRBV27, with 8 positions matching TRBD1. The V and J ends lost 4 bases and 7 bases, in that order; junction bases with no gene match: 9. The CDR3 consists of 15 residues. CDR1 MNHEY and CDR2 SMNVEV come from the germline V gene (reference sequence). CDR3 DNA: TGTGCCAGCAGTTATCGGGACAGGTATGTGAATGAGCAGTTCTTC. This translates into CASSYRDRYVNEQFF.

To note about this clone: The sample contains more than one DNA sequence encoding this CDR3. The chain couples TRBV7-2 to TRBJ1-5; D may be TRBD1 (5 bases). Deletions cut 1 base from V and 0 bases from J, with 7 bases between. Germline assignment: CDR1 SGHTA and CDR2 FQGNSA. The CDR3 has 15 amino acids. As DNA, the CDR3 is TGTGCCAGCAGCTTAGTGACAGCTAGCAATCAGCCCCAGCATTTT. This encodes CASSLVTASNQPQHF.

V is TRBV20-1 and J is TRBJ1-1, with D perhaps TRBD1 (5 bases). CDR1 is DFQATT and CDR2 is SNEGSKA in the germline V gene (reference sequence). This CDR3 spans 11 amino acids. The CDR3 region has the DNA TGCAGCGTTAGGGGTGGCACTGAAGCTTTCTTT. Amino acid sequence: CSVRGGTEAFF.

This rearrangement joins TRBV6-1 to TRBJ2-5; no clear D. Germline V gives CDR1 MNHNS, CDR2 SASEGT. The ends were cut back, 3 bases at V and 1 base at J, with 6 bases in the middle. CDR3 length: 13 amino acids. Here the CDR3 DNA reads TGTGCCAGCAGTGAGGGCTTCCAAGAGACCCAGTACTTC. This gives the protein CASSEGFQETQYF.

This clone was counted once. The V and J genes are TRBV10-1 and TRBJ1-4; 9 positions match TRBD1. This CDR3 comprises 16 residues. Trimming cost V 6 bases and J 4 bases; bases outside gene matches: 9. Germline CDR1 reads WNHNN; CDR2 reads SYGVQD (reference sequence). The CDR3 reads CASSPGQGQYNEKLFF. As DNA, the CDR3 is TGCGCCAGCAGCCCCGGACAGGGGCAATATAATGAAAAACTGTTTTTT.

A few counts support this clone. This sequence joins TRBV2 and TRBJ2-2; tentative D call: TRBD1 (5 bases). Per the germline V gene, CDR1 is SNHLY and CDR2 is FYNNEI. Trimming shortened V by 10 bases and J by 1 base, and 10 bases separated the two germline ends. The CDR3 runs 13 residues. CDR3 sequence (DNA): TGTGCCACAGGGATCTGGAACACCGGGGAGCTGTTTTTT. As protein: CATGIWNTGELFF. Based on the CDR3 plus reference TRBV2 and TRBJ2-2, the full variable domain is EPEVTQTPSHQVTQMGQEVILRCVPISNHLYFYWYRQILGQKVEFLVSFYNNEISEKSEIFDDQFSVERPDGSNFTLKIRSTKLEDSAMYFCATGIWNTGELFFGEGSRLTVL.

V usage is TRBV19 and J usage is TRBJ1-5; D gene uncertain. This CDR3 region has 16 residues. CDR1 and CDR2 (germline): LNHDA, SQIVND (reference sequence). Trimming pared 3 bases from V and 6 bases from J, leaving 18 bases between. Here the CDR3 DNA reads TGTGCCAGTAGTATTCGGGAGGGAACCGCTGGTCAGCCCCAGCATTTT. Its protein is CASSIREGTAGQPQHF.

The chain employs TRBV2 and TRBJ2-7; 11 bases match TRBD2. The CDR3 has 15 amino acids. The trim removed 7 bases at V and 0 bases at J, leaving 5 bases unmatched. Germline V gene sequence: CDR1 SNHLY, CDR2 FYNNEI. The CDR3 here is CASKPTSGSSYEQYF. CDR3 coding DNA: TGTGCCAGCAAACCTACTAGCGGGAGCTCCTACGAGCAGTACTTC. The full variable domain, rest sourced from reference TRBV2 and TRBJ2-7, is EPEVTQTPSHQVTQMGQEVILRCVPISNHLYFYWYRQILGQKVEFLVSFYNNEISEKSEIFDDQFSVERPDGSNFTLKIRSTKLEDSAMYFCASKPTSGSSYEQYFGPGTRLTVT.

In this sample, this clone turned up a few times. The V gene is TRBV5-1, the J gene TRBJ2-2, with a possible D match to TRBD1 (6 bases). The CDR3 is 16 amino acids. The V and J ends lost 0 bases and 6 bases respectively, with 15 bases between them. Germline V gene lookup returns CDR1 SGHRS and CDR2 YFSETQ. The CDR3 DNA follows: TGCGCCAGCAGCTTGGGTATTGGGGGCCTTTCCGGGGAGCTGTTTTTT. This sequence encodes CASSLGIGGLSGELFF.

This clone has only a few counts. The J gene is TRBJ2-1, the V gene TRBV14, with D unresolved. The CDR3 sequence is 13 residues long. Germline CDR1 SGHDN, CDR2 FVKESK. The ends were cut back, 3 bases at V and 9 bases at J, with 12 bases in the middle. The CDR3 nucleotides read TGTGCCAGCAGCCAGAACCTAGTGGGTGAGCAGTTCTTC. This codes for CASSQNLVGEQFF. Complete variable domain (other parts from reference TRBV14 and TRBJ2-1): EAGVTQFPSHSVIEKGQTVTLRCDPISGHDNLYWYRRVMGKEIKFLLHFVKESKQDESGMPNNRFLAERTGGTYSTLKVQPAELEDSGVYFCASSQNLVGEQFFGPGTRLTVL.

The chain carries TRBV19 and TRBJ1-1; 9 bases are a match to TRBD1. The CDR3 is 14 amino acids. CDR1 is LNHDA and CDR2 is SQIVND in the germline V gene (reference sequence). The junction had 2 bases not matched to a gene; V was cut back by 3 bases and J by 3 bases. The CDR3: CASSMDRGYTEAFF. CDR3 bases: TGTGCCAGTAGTATGGACAGGGGCTACACTGAAGCTTTCTTT. Looking up the rest from reference TRBV19 and TRBJ1-1 gives the full variable domain: DGGITQSPKYLFRKEGQNVTLSCEQNLNHDAMYWYRQDPGQGLRLIYYSQIVNDFQKGDIAEGYSVSREKKESFPLTVTSAQKNPTAFYLCASSMDRGYTEAFFGQGTRLTVV.

The rearrangement joins TRBV19 to TRBJ1-1; 11 bases align to TRBD1. Germline CDR1 LNHDA, CDR2 SQIVND (reference sequence). V lost 4 bases, J lost 3 bases, and 7 bases stayed unmatched. The CDR3 length is 16 residues. CDR3 sequence: CASSRRTGGIDTEAFF. The CDR3 nucleotides are TGTGCCAGTAGTAGGCGGACAGGGGGCATCGACACTGAAGCTTTCTTT. Complete variable domain (other parts from reference TRBV19 and TRBJ1-1): DGGITQSPKYLFRKEGQNVTLSCEQNLNHDAMYWYRQDPGQGLRLIYYSQIVNDFQKGDIAEGYSVSREKKESFPLTVTSAQKNPTAFYLCASSRRTGGIDTEAFFGQGTRLTVV.

Regarding this clone: Other nucleotide sequences in the sample specify the same CDR3. The chain has TRBV18 and TRBJ2-6; 11 bases are a match to TRBD1. This CDR3 spans 16 amino acids. Trimming took 6 bases from V and 2 from J; bases not matched to a gene: 3. Germline CDR1 KGHSH, CDR2 LQKENI. The DNA for the CDR3 is TGTGCCAGCTCCCCGGGACAGGGGGCTGGGGCCAACGTCCTGACTTTC. Translating gives CASSPGQGAGANVLTF.

V gene TRBV5-1 combines with J gene TRBJ1-1; maybe TRBD1 (5 bases). Germline V gene lookup returns CDR1 SGHRS and CDR2 YFSETQ. The V end lost 2 bases, the J end lost 1 base, and 15 bases lay between the germline ends. This CDR3 is 16 amino acids long. CDR3: CASSLSSGGWNTEAFF. The CDR3, as DNA: TGCGCCAGCAGCTTATCATCCGGGGGGTGGAACACTGAAGCTTTCTTT. Based on the CDR3 plus reference TRBV5-1 and TRBJ1-1, the full variable domain is KAGVTQTPRYLIKTRGQQVTLSCSPISGHRSVSWYQQTPGQGLQFLFEYFSETQRNKGNFPGRFSGRQFSNSRSEMNVSTLELGDSALYLCASSLSSGGWNTEAFFGQGTRLTVV.

By share of the sample, this clone is medium-sized. The chain recombines TRBV5-4 with TRBJ2-5; TRBD1 matches 9 bases. The trim removed 5 bases at V and 7 bases at J, leaving 12 bases unmatched. The CDR3 spans 15 residues. Germline V CDR1 and CDR2: SGHNT, YYREEE (reference sequence). CDR3 nucleotides: TGTGCCAGCAGTCCTACAGGGGGCGCCTTCGGGACCCAGTACTTC. This encodes CASSPTGGAFGTQYF.

The gene calls are TRBV6-6 and TRBJ2-1, with D perhaps matching TRBD2 (5 bases). Trimming removed 3 bases from V and 0 bases from J, with 12 bases in between. The CDR3 consists of 16 residues. The V gene's germline CDR1 is MNHNY and CDR2 SVGAGI (reference sequence). The CDR3 is CASSYRRASSYNEQFF. In DNA, the CDR3 is TGTGCCAGCAGTTATCGGCGGGCTAGCTCCTACAATGAGCAGTTCTTC.

This rearrangement joins TRBV6-5 to TRBJ2-7; 8 positions agree with TRBD2. Trimming removed 6 bases from V and 2 bases from J; junction bases left unmatched: 6. The CDR3 consists of 14 residues. Germline loops: CDR1 MNHEY, CDR2 SVGAGI. The CDR3 nucleotides are TGTGCCAGCAGGCGGGGGGCAGCACCCTACGAGCAGTACTTC. As protein: CASRRGAAPYEQYF.

V gene TRBV5-8 combines with J gene TRBJ2-1, with TRBD1 as a possible D gene (5 bases). V lost 0 bases and J 0 bases, leaving 16 bases between the germline ends. CDR3 size: 18 residues. The germline CDR1 and CDR2 sequences are SGHTS and YDEGEE. The CDR3 DNA reads TGTGCCAGCAGCTTGGAATGGTTGCAGGGATCCTCCTACAATGAGCAGTTCTTC. Amino acid sequence: CASSLEWLQGSSYNEQFF.

The chain recombines TRBV29-1 with TRBJ1-3, with unresolved D. V was pared by 6 bases and J by 0 bases, with 9 bases between. The CDR3 runs to 13 residues. Germline V CDR1 and CDR2: SQVTM, ANQGSEA. CDR3 sequence: CSVDGSSGNTIYF. CDR3 nucleotide sequence: TGCAGCGTAGACGGGAGCTCTGGAAACACCATATATTTT.

The J gene is TRBJ1-1, the V gene TRBV14; tentative D call: TRBD1 (6 bases). This CDR3 spans 13 amino acids. CDR1 and CDR2 (germline): SGHDN, FVKESK. V lost 5 bases and J 6 bases, leaving 13 bases between the germline ends. The CDR3 here is CASSVTGYAEAFF. In DNA, the CDR3 is TGTGCCAGCAGCGTTACAGGGTACGCTGAAGCTTTCTTT.

CDR3 region: CASSSLGVGETQYF. The CDR3 DNA is TGTGCCAGTAGTAGCCTAGGGGTTGGGGAGACCCAGTACTTC. This sequence joins TRBV19 and TRBJ2-5; possibly TRBD1 for D (5 bases). This CDR3 is built from 14 residues. The V end was cut by 4 bases, the J end by 5 bases, with 14 bases between. CDR1 and CDR2 (germline): LNHDA, SQIVND (reference sequence).

The rearrangement links TRBV30 to TRBJ1-1; D might be TRBD1 (6 bases). V dropped 5 bases and J dropped 7 bases, with 17 bases sitting between them. The germline CDR1 and CDR2 sequences are GTSNPN and SVGIG (reference sequence). CDR3 size: 13 residues. The CDR3 nucleotides are TGTGCCTGGGTCCGTCCAGGGGTTAGTGAAGCTTTCTTT. Its protein product is CAWVRPGVSEAFF.

V gene TRBV5-1 combines with J gene TRBJ1-2, with a possible D match to TRBD1 (5 bases). This CDR3 is built from 15 residues. V dropped 3 bases and J dropped 6 bases, with 18 bases sitting between them. CDR1 is SGHRS, CDR2 YFSETQ, per germline. The CDR3 sequence: CASSWGAGYIDGYTF. CDR3 coding DNA: TGCGCCAGCAGCTGGGGCGCAGGGTATATCGATGGCTACACCTTC.

V is TRBV7-2 and J is TRBJ2-5; 9 positions agree with TRBD1. Per germline, CDR1 SGHTA and CDR2 FQGNSA. This CDR3 region has 14 residues. V dropped 4 bases and J dropped 4; count of bases not matched to a gene: 4. The CDR3: CASSSGQGRETQYF. CDR3 bases: TGTGCCAGCAGCTCCGGACAGGGGAGAGAGACCCAGTACTTC.